A single sample is the source of the 20 T cell receptor beta chains below, sequenced in a study of T-cell memory formation after mild COVID-19. TCRdb reanalysed the 5' RACE reads using MiXCR and keeps one entry per CDR3 protein. Counted here are 130,000 to 150,000 distinct CDR3 sequences, 19% occurring once; the ten biggest clones make up around 2.4%. The specimen was PBMCs or a T cell subset sorted from them (not recorded which). The receptor source for this set is an adult woman who had mild COVID-19 (a few samples of this study predate the infection). Cell type and time point are not known.

V usage is TRBV4-3 and J usage is TRBJ1-2, with D possibly matching TRBD1 (6 bases). This CDR3 spans 16 amino acids. Trimming removed 3 bases at V and 2 bases at J, with 16 bases between. Germline V gene sequence: CDR1 LGHNA, CDR2 YSLEER. CDR3 amino acids: CASSQSRGARNYGYTF. The DNA for the CDR3 is TGCGCCAGCAGCCAGTCTAGGGGGGCAAGGAACTATGGCTACACCTTC.

The V gene is TRBV5-5, the J gene TRBJ1-1; no clear D. The CDR3 length is 16 residues. In germline, CDR1 is SGHKS, CDR2 YYEKEE (reference sequence). Trimming pared 4 bases from V and 2 bases from J, leaving 18 bases between. CDR3 nucleotides: TGTGCCAGCAGCCTTCCTCGGCTCGTTTATAACACTGAAGCTTTCTTT. It translates to CASSLPRLVYNTEAFF.

In the case of this clonotype: The junction shows a germline mismatch at one end, possibly a read error. The chain has TRBV12-3 or TRBV12-4 and TRBJ1-1; D gene unclear. This CDR3 has 13 amino acids. CDR3 amino acids: CASSLRVNTEDFF. CDR3 DNA sequence: TGTGCCAGCAGTTTGAGGGTGAACACTGAAGATTTCTTT.

The V and J genes are TRBV5-1 and TRBJ2-7, with TRBD1 matching over 7 bases. With V trimmed by 1 base and J by 1 base, 17 bases remained unmatched. In germline, CDR1 is SGHRS, CDR2 YFSETQ. This CDR3 spans 19 amino acids. The CDR3: CASSLKRQGVLMGSYEQYF. The CDR3 DNA reads as TGCGCCAGCAGCTTGAAGAGGCAGGGGGTCCTAATGGGGTCCTACGAGCAGTACTTC.

This clonotype appeared a few times. V and J are TRBV14 and TRBJ1-2, with D unresolved. Germline V lookup: CDR1 SGHDN, CDR2 FVKESK. This CDR3 is built from 13 residues. Trimming stripped 1 base from V and 4 bases from J, with 7 bases between. CDR3 coding DNA: TGTGCCAGCAGCCAAGCCCCCCTCTATGGCTACACCTTC. Translating it yields CASSQAPLYGYTF.

This clonotype was counted only a few times. The chain combines TRBV19 with TRBJ2-1; tentatively, D is TRBD1 (6 bases). CDR1 and CDR2 from the germline V gene are LNHDA and SQIVND (reference sequence). V was trimmed by 4 bases and J by 3 bases, leaving 16 bases between them. This CDR3 contains 16 residues. CDR3 sequence (DNA): TGTGCCAGTAGTAGGCAAATGACAGGAAGCTACAATGAGCAGTTCTTC. This encodes CASSRQMTGSYNEQFF. The full variable domain, its missing parts supplied by reference TRBV19 and TRBJ2-1, is DGGITQSPKYLFRKEGQNVTLSCEQNLNHDAMYWYRQDPGQGLRLIYYSQIVNDFQKGDIAEGYSVSREKKESFPLTVTSAQKNPTAFYLCASSRQMTGSYNEQFFGPGTRLTVL.

This clonotype turned up a few times. This chain connects TRBV4-1 to TRBJ1-5; D perhaps matches TRBD1 (5 bases). This CDR3 has 15 amino acids. V lost 0 bases and J lost 6, with 12 bases in between. The germline CDR1 and CDR2 sequences are MGHRA and YSYEKL. The CDR3 protein is CASSQESQGRQPQHF. Written as DNA, the CDR3 is TGCGCCAGCAGCCAAGAAAGCCAGGGACGTCAGCCCCAGCATTTT.

This clonotype was picked up a small number of times. V gene TRBV14 combines with J gene TRBJ2-5; 9 bases align to TRBD2. Germline lookup yields CDR1 SGHDN and CDR2 FVKESK. J gave up 3 bases and V 5 bases, and 4 bases lay outside the gene matches. The CDR3 is made up of 14 amino acids. CDR3 sequence (DNA): TGTGCCAGCAGCGACATAGCGGGGGAAGAGACCCAGTACTTC. Amino acids: CASSDIAGEETQYF.

The chain joins TRBV12-3 or TRBV12-4 to TRBJ2-7; D call uncertain. The germline V and J ends were trimmed by 6 bases and 6 bases, with 21 bases remaining between them. There are 15 residues in the CDR3. For the CDR3, the DNA is TGTGCCAGCAGCCGGACGGGCCCTAGGACGGGCGAGCAGTACTTC. Translated: CASSRTGPRTGEQYF.

The chain couples TRBV18 to TRBJ2-3, with TRBD1 matching over 7 bases. Trimming at V came to 6 bases and at J to 5 bases, leaving 11 bases not matched to a gene. The CDR3 covers 15 residues. The germline gives CDR1 KGHSH, CDR2 LQKENI. Here the CDR3 DNA reads TGTGCCAGCTCTTCACAGGGGAGTGGAGGAGATACGCAGTATTTT. It yields the protein CASSSQGSGGDTQYF. Drawing the rest from reference TRBV18 and TRBJ2-3, the complete variable domain is NAGVMQNPRHLVRRRGQEARLRCSPMKGHSHVYWYRQLPEEGLKFMVYLQKENIIDESGMPKERFSAEFPKEGPSILRIQQVVRGDSAAYFCASSSQGSGGDTQYFGPGTRLTVL.

This clonotype was seen only a few times. The chain uses TRBV24-1 and TRBJ2-1; D is possibly TRBD2 (6 bases). The CDR3 is 15 amino acids. V gave up 9 bases and J gave up 2 bases, with 16 bases separating them. From germline, CDR1 is KGHDR and CDR2 SFDVKD. As DNA, the CDR3 is TGTGCCACCCCCGACGGGGGAGGCCCCTACAATGAGCAGTTCTTC. Translated, it gives CATPDGGGPYNEQFF.

A few counts support this clonotype. The chain has TRBV29-1 and TRBJ1-1, with D perhaps matching TRBD1 (6 bases). CDR1 is SQVTM and CDR2 is ANQGSEA in the germline V gene. The CDR3 runs 14 residues. The V and J ends lost 6 bases and 1 base respectively, with 15 bases between them. The CDR3 DNA is TGCAGCGTGAGCACAGGGTTAAAGAACACTGAAGCTTTCTTT. This gives the protein CSVSTGLKNTEAFF. The full variable domain, with the rest looked up from reference TRBV29-1 and TRBJ1-1, is SAVISQKPSRDICQRGTSLTIQCQVDSQVTMMFWYRQQPGQSLTLIATANQGSEATYESGFVIDKFPISRPNLTFSTLTVSNMSPEDSSIYLCSVSTGLKNTEAFFGQGTRLTVV.

The chain carries TRBV11-2 and TRBJ2-1; D not resolved. The CDR3 is 16 amino acids. The germline V gene encodes CDR1 SGHAT and CDR2 FQNNGV. Trimming removed 1 base from V and 4 bases from J, with 14 bases in between. The CDR3 DNA sequence: TGTGCCAGCAGCTTAGTGATGGACCTTTTTTACAATGAGCAGTTCTTC. Protein product: CASSLVMDLFYNEQFF. Full variable domain (outside the CDR3, taken from reference TRBV11-2 and TRBJ2-1): EAGVAQSPRYKIIEKRQSVAFWCNPISGHATLYWYQQILGQGPKLLIQFQNNGVVDDSQLPKDRFSAERLKGVDSTLKIQPAKLEDSAVYLCASSLVMDLFYNEQFFGPGTRLTVL.

This clonotype was seen a handful of times. The chain joins TRBV19 to TRBJ1-2; D is unclear. Trimming removed 4 bases from V and 4 bases from J, with 7 bases in between. The V gene's germline CDR1 is LNHDA and CDR2 SQIVND (reference sequence). The CDR3 totals 12 residues. The CDR3 sequence: CASSRSGYGYTF. CDR3 DNA sequence: TGTGCCAGTAGTAGGAGCGGCTATGGCTACACCTTC.

This clonotype was observed a handful of times. The chain uses TRBV4-2 and TRBJ2-7; TRBD1 agrees at 7 bases. Looked up from germline, CDR1 is LGHNA and CDR2 is YNFKEQ. This CDR3 region has 15 residues. The trim removed 3 bases at V and 4 bases at J, leaving 9 bases unmatched. The CDR3 protein is CASSQPGTDVYEQYF. The CDR3 DNA reads TGTGCCAGCAGCCAGCCCGGGACAGACGTTTACGAGCAGTACTTC.

This clonotype was observed at least ten times. V and J are TRBV7-3 and TRBJ2-3, with D possibly being TRBD2 (5 bases). V was cut by 8 bases and J by 9 bases, with 24 bases left in between. Germline V gene data show CDR1 as SGHTA and CDR2 as FQGTGA. The CDR3 totals 15 residues. CDR3 residues: CASSQFAEPGRTQYF. CDR3 sequence (DNA): TGTGCCAGCTCACAGTTCGCAGAGCCGGGGAGAACGCAGTATTTT.

The V gene is TRBV6-6, the J gene TRBJ1-4; D is undetermined. This CDR3 spans 12 amino acids. Germline CDR1 MNHNY, CDR2 SVGAGI (reference sequence). Trimming left V 2 bases short and J 4 bases short, with 2 bases between. The CDR3 region has the DNA TGTGCCAGCAGTTACAATAATGAAAAACTGTTTTTT. Translation gives CASSYNNEKLFF.

As to this clonotype: Possible read error: a much larger clone is one base away. The CDR3 DNA is TGTGCCAGCTGTGGGACGGCATTGAACACTGAAGCTTTCTTT. Encoded protein: CASCGTALNTEAFF. The V call is TRBV28, the J call TRBJ1-1, with D possibly being TRBD1 (5 bases). Looked up from germline, CDR1 is MDHEN and CDR2 is SYDVKM. Trimming cost V 8 bases and J 0 bases, with 13 bases left between them. The CDR3 loop spans 14 amino acids. Full variable domain (outside the CDR3, taken from reference TRBV28 and TRBJ1-1): DVKVTQSSRYLVKRTGEKVFLECVQDMDHENMFWYRQDPGLGLRLIYFSYDVKMKEKGDIPEGYSVSREKKERFSLILESASTNQTSMYLCASCGTALNTEAFFGQGTRLTVV.

V is TRBV4-1 and J is TRBJ2-7; TRBD1 aligns across 8 bases. Germline CDR1 MGHRA, CDR2 YSYEKL. The CDR3 covers 16 residues. The trim removed 4 bases at V and 0 bases at J, leaving 8 bases unmatched. In DNA, the CDR3 is TGCGCCAGCAGCCCGACAGGGGTCCTGACCTCCTACGAGCAGTACTTC. Translating it yields CASSPTGVLTSYEQYF.

This clonotype was seen only a few times. The chain recombines TRBV7-6 with TRBJ2-5; D gene uncertain. CDR1 is SGHVS, CDR2 FNYEAQ, per germline. V was trimmed by 3 bases and J by 2 bases, leaving 7 bases between them. This CDR3 comprises 13 residues. The CDR3 reads CASSFYLQETQYF. CDR3 DNA sequence: TGTGCCAGCAGCTTTTACCTGCAAGAGACCCAGTACTTC.